Shown below are 6 T cell receptor beta chains from a single sample sequenced in a study of blood T cell repertoires in COVID-19. The repertoire was sequenced with immunoSEQ multiplex PCR; TCRdb's copy has only in-frame clones and lacks some. The data contain about 240,000 clones, more than 75% of them singletons. Sequenced input: PBMCs or T cells enriched from blood (not recorded which). The receptors originated from a woman in her thirties or forties with acute COVID-19.

The chain uses TRBV5-6 and TRBJ1-1; 9 bases line up with TRBD1. CDR1 SGHDT and CDR2 YYEEEE come from the germline V gene. The CDR3 spans 14 residues. V was pared by 4 bases and J by 6 bases, with 7 bases of the junction left unmatched. The CDR3 sequence: CASSPWDRAAEAFF. The CDR3 DNA reads as TGTGCCAGCAGCCCCTGGGACAGGGCCGCTGAAGCTTTCTTT. Based on the CDR3 plus reference TRBV5-6 and TRBJ1-1, the full variable domain is DAGVTQSPTHLIKTRGQQVTLRCSPKSGHDTVSWYQQALGQGPQFIFQYYEEEERQRGNFPDRFSGHQFPNYSSELNVNALLLGDSALYLCASSPWDRAAEAFFGQGTRLTVV.

V usage is TRBV9 and J usage is TRBJ1-2, with 8 positions matching TRBD1. V shed 3 bases and J 5 bases; nucleotides not matched to a gene: 15. The germline gives CDR1 SGDLS, CDR2 YYNGEE. This CDR3 has 17 residues. Here the CDR3 reads CASSATGTGGDRYGYTF. The CDR3 coding sequence is TGTGCCAGCAGCGCAACCGGGACAGGAGGAGATAGATATGGCTACACCTTC.

The CDR3 bases are TGTGCCAGCAGCCAACTTAGGGGGCCCCAGCATTTT. It translates to CASSQLRGPQHF. This chain joins TRBV4-2 and TRBJ1-5; D may be TRBD1 (5 bases). Between the trimmed V and J ends, which lost 2 bases and 9 bases, there was a span of 8 bases. Germline CDR1 and CDR2: LGHNA and YNFKEQ. This CDR3 comprises 12 residues.

The rearrangement links TRBV14 to TRBJ1-2; a weak D match, TRBD1 (6 bases). CDR3 length equals 14 residues. Trimming removed 5 bases from V and 4 bases from J, with 14 bases in between. Germline-derived CDR1 and CDR2 are SGHDN and FVKESK. CDR3 protein: CASSWSGGSYGYTF. As DNA, the CDR3 is TGTGCCAGCAGCTGGTCTGGGGGCTCCTATGGCTACACCTTC.

The rearrangement uses TRBV15 and TRBJ2-1, with 7 bases matching TRBD2. The V and J ends lost 3 bases and 10 bases, in that order; junction bases with no gene match: 12. The germline gives CDR1 LNHNV, CDR2 YYDKDF (reference sequence). The CDR3 contains 15 residues. The CDR3 DNA reads as TGTGCCACCAGCAGGTCCCTAGCGGAGGCTGGCGAGCAGTTCTTC. Protein: CATSRSLAEAGEQFF.

The chain recombines TRBV6-1 with TRBJ1-6; D perhaps matches TRBD1 (6 bases). Germline CDR1 is MNHNS and CDR2 is SASEGT. The CDR3 length is 16 residues. V lost 7 bases and J 7 bases, leaving 20 bases between the germline ends. The CDR3 DNA follows: TGTGCCAGCACCGAAGCTCAGGGGTTGGGAAATTCACCCCTCCACTTT. This translates into CASTEAQGLGNSPLHF.